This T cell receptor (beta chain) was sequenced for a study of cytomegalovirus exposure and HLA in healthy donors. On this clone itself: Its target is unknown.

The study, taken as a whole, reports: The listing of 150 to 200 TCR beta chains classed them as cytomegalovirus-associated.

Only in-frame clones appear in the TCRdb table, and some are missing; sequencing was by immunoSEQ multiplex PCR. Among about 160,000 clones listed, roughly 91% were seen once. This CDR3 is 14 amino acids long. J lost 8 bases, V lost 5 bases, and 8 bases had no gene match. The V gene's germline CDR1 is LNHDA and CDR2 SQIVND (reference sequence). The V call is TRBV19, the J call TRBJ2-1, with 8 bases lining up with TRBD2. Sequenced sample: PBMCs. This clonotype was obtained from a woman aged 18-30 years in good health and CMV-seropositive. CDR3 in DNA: TGTGCCAGTAGTCTCCAGCGGGAGTGGTATGAGCAGTTCTTC. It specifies CASSLQREWYEQFF.